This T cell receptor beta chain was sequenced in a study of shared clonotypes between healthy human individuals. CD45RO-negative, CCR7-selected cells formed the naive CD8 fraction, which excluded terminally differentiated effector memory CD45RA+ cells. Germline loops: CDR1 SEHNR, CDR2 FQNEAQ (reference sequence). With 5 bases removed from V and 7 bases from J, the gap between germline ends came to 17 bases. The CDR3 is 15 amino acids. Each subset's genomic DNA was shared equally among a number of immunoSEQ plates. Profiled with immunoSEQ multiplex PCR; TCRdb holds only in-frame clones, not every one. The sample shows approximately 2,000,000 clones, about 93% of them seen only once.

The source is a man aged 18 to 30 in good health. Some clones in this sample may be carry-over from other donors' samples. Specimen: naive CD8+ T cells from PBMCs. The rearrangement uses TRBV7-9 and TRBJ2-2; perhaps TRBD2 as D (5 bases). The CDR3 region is CASSPADGRGGELFF. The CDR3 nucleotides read TGTGCCAGCAGCCCGGCGGACGGTCGGGGCGGGGAGCTGTTTTTT.